A single sample gave rise to the 10 T cell receptor beta chains below, sequenced in a study of T-cell reconstitution after alpha-beta-depleted transplantation in children. Preparing the TCRbeta library involved the use of unique molecular identifiers. TCRdb re-derived calls from the PCR reads in MiXCR, one entry per CDR3 protein. The sample contains about 580,000 distinct CDR3 sequences, about 23% of which appear only once. Specimen: PBMCs, mostly from graft donor cells, collected 360 days after TCRalphabeta/CD19-depleted stem cell transplant. The origin of the receptors is a boy in the first two years of life who had a stem cell transplant for acute myeloid leukemia, so the T cells may come from the graft donor.

The rearrangement joins TRBV20-1 to TRBJ1-2; no clear D. The germline V gene has CDR1 DFQATT and CDR2 SNEGSKA (reference sequence). CDR3 length equals 14 residues. Trimming took off 0 bases at V and 3 bases at J, with 11 bases between the two ends. The CDR3 sequence is CSARDPARDYGYTF. For the CDR3, the DNA is TGCAGTGCTAGAGATCCCGCGAGGGACTATGGCTACACCTTC.

The chain combines TRBV20-1 with TRBJ2-5; 8 bases are a match to TRBD1. V dropped 6 bases and J dropped 5; count of bases not matched to a gene: 17. This CDR3 spans 16 amino acids. The germline V gene has CDR1 DFQATT and CDR2 SNEGSKA (reference sequence). The CDR3, as DNA: TGCAGTGCCCGCCCCGCGACAGGGGAGTTCGGTGAGACCCAGTACTTC. It translates to CSARPATGEFGETQYF.

This clonotype was seen a few times. The genes are TRBV12-3 or TRBV12-4 and TRBJ2-3, with TRBD2 matching 11 bases. The CDR3 runs 14 residues. Trimming cost V 5 bases and J 7 bases; bases outside gene matches: 5. In nucleotides, the CDR3 is TGTGCCAGCAGTGCCCTAGCGGGGGGTTATACGCAGTATTTT. It is translated as CASSALAGGYTQYF.

The V and J genes are TRBV12-3 or TRBV12-4 and TRBJ2-1; tentatively, D is TRBD1 or TRBD2 (6 bases each). There are 17 residues in the CDR3. V was trimmed by 4 bases and J by 8 bases, leaving 24 bases between them. CDR3 loop: CASSYLGGTSRRDEQFF. The CDR3 bases are TGTGCCAGCAGTTACCTTGGGGGGACATCTAGGAGGGATGAGCAGTTCTTC.

V is TRBV15 and J is TRBJ1-2; no definite D call. There are 14 residues in the CDR3. V was trimmed by 0 bases and J by 8 bases, leaving 13 bases between them. Germline CDR1 reads LNHNV; CDR2 reads YYDKDF (reference sequence). CDR3 sequence: CATSRDLGIGGYTF. CDR3 nucleotide sequence: TGTGCCACCAGCAGAGATTTAGGGATTGGGGGCTACACCTTC.

This clonotype was detected ten times or more. The gene calls are TRBV3-1 and TRBJ2-1; D is undetermined. Looked up from germline, CDR1 is LGHDT and CDR2 is YNNKEL (reference sequence). The CDR3 is made up of 14 amino acids. V lost 1 base and J 6 bases, leaving 10 bases between the germline ends. DNA of the CDR3: TGTGCCAGCAGCCAAGGTTTCGCGCCCAATGAGCAGTTCTTC. Amino acids: CASSQGFAPNEQFF.

This clonotype was found many times. This chain uses TRBV5-5 with TRBJ2-3, with D perhaps TRBD1 (6 bases). The CDR3 length is 15 residues. V was cut by 0 bases and J by 5 bases, with 13 bases left in between. CDR1 is SGHKS and CDR2 is YYEKEE in the germline V gene (reference sequence). The CDR3 protein is CASSLAQGVGDTQYF. DNA for the CDR3: TGTGCCAGCAGCTTGGCACAGGGAGTAGGAGATACGCAGTATTTT.

This clonotype was observed a single time. This rearrangement joins TRBV13 to TRBJ2-3, with a tentative D call TRBD1 (6 bases). V was trimmed by 7 bases and J by 2 bases, leaving 13 bases between them. The CDR3 consists of 14 residues. The V gene's germline CDR1 is PRHDT and CDR2 FYEKMQ (reference sequence). In DNA, the CDR3 is TGTGCCAGCATGCGACAGGAGACCACAGATACGCAGTATTTT. Protein product: CASMRQETTDTQYF.

DNA of the CDR3: TGCAGTGCTAGAACAGAGAACACTGAAGCTTTCTTT. Amino acids: CSARTENTEAFF. The J gene is TRBJ1-1, the V gene TRBV20-1; no reliable D call. The CDR3 has 12 amino acids. With 2 bases removed from V and 1 base from J, the gap between germline ends came to 5 bases. CDR1 is DFQATT, CDR2 SNEGSKA, per germline (reference sequence).

This clonotype was counted only a few times. The chain has TRBV5-6 and TRBJ1-2, with 11 bases lining up with TRBD1. Per the germline V gene, CDR1 is SGHDT and CDR2 is YYEEEE. The CDR3 spans 16 residues. V shed 4 bases, J shed 4 bases, and the junction held 9 bases outside the gene matches. The DNA of the CDR3 is TGTGCCAGCAGCCTGATTAGGACAGGGGGCGTCTATGGCTACACCTTC. It translates to CASSLIRTGGVYGYTF.